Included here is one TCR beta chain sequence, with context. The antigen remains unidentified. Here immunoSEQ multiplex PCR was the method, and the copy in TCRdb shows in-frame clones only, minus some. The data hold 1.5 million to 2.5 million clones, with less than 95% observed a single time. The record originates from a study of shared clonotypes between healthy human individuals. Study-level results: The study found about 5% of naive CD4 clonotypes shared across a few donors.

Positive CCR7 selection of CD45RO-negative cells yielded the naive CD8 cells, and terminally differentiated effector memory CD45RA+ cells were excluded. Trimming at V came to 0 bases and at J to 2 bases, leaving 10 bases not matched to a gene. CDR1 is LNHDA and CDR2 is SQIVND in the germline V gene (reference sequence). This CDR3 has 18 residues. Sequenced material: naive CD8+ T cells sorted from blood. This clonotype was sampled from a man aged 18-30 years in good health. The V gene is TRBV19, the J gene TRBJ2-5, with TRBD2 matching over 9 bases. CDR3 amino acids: CASSIDPLLAGWQETQYF. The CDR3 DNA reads TGTGCCAGTAGTATAGATCCCCTGCTAGCGGGGTGGCAAGAGACCCAGTACTTC.